A selection of T cell receptor beta chains follows, all from one sample in a study of T cells in Graves' hyperthyroidism and ophthalmopathy. TCRdb called the multiplex PCR reads again in MiXCR, with one record for every CDR3 protein. The table includes roughly 640,000 distinct CDR3 sequences, roughly 16% detected once. Material: blood. The receptors derive from a woman in her 40s with Graves' ophthalmopathy. Each CDR3 is given with its conserved first and last residue. Fields, in order: CDR3 DNA, CDR3 protein, V gene, J gene, clone size, D gene. D genes are given only for firm matches. The size field is filled for only some rows; it gives once, few, many or a size class.

DNA: TGCAGCGTCTCCGGGACTAGTTGGACAGATACGCAGTATTTT
CDR3: CSVSGTSWTDTQYF
V: TRBV29-1
J: TRBJ2-3
size: .
D: TRBD2

DNA: TGTGCCAGCACCCCAGGACAGGGGTACCCTGAAGCTTTCTTT
CDR3: CASTPGQGYPEAFF
V: TRBV28
J: TRBJ1-1
size: .
D: TRBD1

DNA: TGTGCCAGCAGCTTAGGACGCACCGGCTACAATGAGCAGTTCTTC
CDR3: CASSLGRTGYNEQFF
V: TRBV7-9
J: TRBJ2-1
size: few
D: .

DNA: TGTGCCAGCTCACCCTATGTGGGGCACCAGTACTTC
CDR3: CASSPYVGHQYF
V: TRBV18
J: TRBJ2-5
size: many
D: .

DNA: TGCGCCAGCAGCCCTCGGGACAGGGGGCTGAGCGGCTACACCTTC
CDR3: CASSPRDRGLSGYTF
V: TRBV5-1
J: TRBJ1-2
size: few
D: TRBD1

DNA: TGTGCCTGGAGGAAGGGACAGAGAAATTCACCCCTCCACTTT
CDR3: CAWRKGQRNSPLHF
V: TRBV30
J: TRBJ1-6
size: many
D: TRBD1

DNA: TGCGCCAGCAGCTTGGCGCCTAGCGCCTCCACAGATACGCAGTATTTT
CDR3: CASSLAPSASTDTQYF
V: TRBV5-1
J: TRBJ2-3
size: many
D: .

DNA: TGCAGTGCTTCTTTAGCGGGATCCACCGGGGAGCTGTTTTTT
CDR3: CSASLAGSTGELFF
V: TRBV20-1
J: TRBJ2-2
size: many
D: TRBD2

DNA: TGCAGCGTTGCAACCGGGACTAGCGGACCAGATACGCAGTATTTT
CDR3: CSVATGTSGPDTQYF
V: TRBV29-1
J: TRBJ2-3
size: few
D: TRBD2

DNA: TGTGCCAGCAGCTTAACTAGCTCCCGCTACGAGCAGTACTTC
CDR3: CASSLTSSRYEQYF
V: TRBV7-8
J: TRBJ2-7
size: few
D: .

DNA: TGCAGTGCTGTTCGGACTAGCGGGTCCAATGAGCAGTTCTTC
CDR3: CSAVRTSGSNEQFF
V: TRBV20-1
J: TRBJ2-1
size: many
D: TRBD2

DNA: TGCAGTGCTCATACTAGCGGGAGGGCCCGTGAGCAGTACTTC
CDR3: CSAHTSGRAREQYF
V: TRBV20-1
J: TRBJ2-7
size: .
D: TRBD2

DNA: TGTGCCAGCAGTTTAGACGGAACCACTGAAGCTTTCTTT
CDR3: CASSLDGTTEAFF
V: TRBV12-3/TRBV12-4
J: TRBJ1-1
size: many
D: .

DNA: TGTGCCAGCAGCTTAGGGCAACTAGCGGGGATCTCCCTGGCCAAAAACATTCAGTACTTC
CDR3: CASSLGQLAGISLAKNIQYF
V: TRBV11-2
J: TRBJ2-4
size: few
D: TRBD2

DNA: TGCAGCCCCAAAAGGAGAGATACGCAGTATTTT
CDR3: CSPKRRDTQYF
V: TRBV20-1
J: TRBJ2-3
size: many
D: .

DNA: TGCGCCAGCAGCAAGGACAGGGGGCTCTACGAGCAGTACTTC
CDR3: CASSKDRGLYEQYF
V: TRBV5-1
J: TRBJ2-7
size: .
D: TRBD1

DNA: TGTGCCAGCAGCCAAGAGGGACAGGGGGCGAATGAGCAGTTCTTC
CDR3: CASSQEGQGANEQFF
V: TRBV14
J: TRBJ2-1
size: once
D: TRBD1

DNA: TGTGCCAGCAGCTTAGGACTGCGCACAGATACGCAGTATTTT
CDR3: CASSLGLRTDTQYF
V: TRBV7-2
J: TRBJ2-3
size: many
D: .

DNA: TGTGCCAGCAGTGAAGCGTCCGGGACAGGGTTTTACGAGCAGTACTTC
CDR3: CASSEASGTGFYEQYF
V: TRBV6-1
J: TRBJ2-7
size: many
D: TRBD1

DNA: TGTGCCAGCAGCTTAAACGGACAGGGGTGGAATACGCAGTATTTT
CDR3: CASSLNGQGWNTQYF
V: TRBV13
J: TRBJ2-3
size: many
D: TRBD1

DNA: TGTGCCATCAGTGAGACGGTCGGGAGAGAGACCCAGTACTTC
CDR3: CAISETVGRETQYF
V: TRBV10-3
J: TRBJ2-5
size: many
D: .

DNA: TGTGCCAGCAGTCGAGACGACACTAGGCTAACAGATACGCAGTATTTT
CDR3: CASSRDDTRLTDTQYF
V: TRBV6-1
J: TRBJ2-3
size: few
D: .

DNA: TGTGCCAGCAGCTTAAGGGACTACAATGAGCAGTTCTTC
CDR3: CASSLRDYNEQFF
V: TRBV11-2
J: TRBJ2-1
size: many
D: .

DNA: TGTGCCAGCAGTTCTACTAGCGGGGGAACCTACGAGCAGTACTTC
CDR3: CASSSTSGGTYEQYF
V: TRBV28
J: TRBJ2-7
size: many
D: TRBD2

DNA: TGTGCCAGCAGCTTTCTAGCGGGGGGCTGTGGAGAGACCCAGTACTTC
CDR3: CASSFLAGGCGETQYF
V: TRBV11-2
J: TRBJ2-5
size: .
D: TRBD2

DNA: TGTGCCAGCGGTACTCTGGCGAACACTGAAGCTTTCTTT
CDR3: CASGTLANTEAFF
V: TRBV2
J: TRBJ1-1
size: many
D: .

DNA: TGTGCCAGCAGCTTAGACGGACTATTCTACGAGCAGTACTTC
CDR3: CASSLDGLFYEQYF
V: TRBV11-2
J: TRBJ2-7
size: many
D: .

DNA: TGTGCCAGCAGTGACGCCCGGTTCCCAGATACGCAGTATTTT
CDR3: CASSDARFPDTQYF
V: TRBV2
J: TRBJ2-3
size: .
D: .

DNA: TGTGCCAGCGGGTCCCTACTAGCGGGGGGGCCGGGAGATACGCAGTATTTT
CDR3: CASGSLLAGGPGDTQYF
V: TRBV2
J: TRBJ2-3
size: many
D: TRBD2

DNA: TGTGCCAGCAGTTTCACCCTCTTAGGGACAGGGGTCGGCTACACCTTC
CDR3: CASSFTLLGTGVGYTF
V: TRBV12-3/TRBV12-4
J: TRBJ1-2
size: .
D: TRBD1

DNA: TGCAGTGCTAGAGCGGAGACCCAGTACTTC
CDR3: CSARAETQYF
V: TRBV20-1
J: TRBJ2-5
size: many
D: .

DNA: TGTGCCAGCAGTTCCGGGGGTGCCCCGTGGAAGGAGCAGTACTTC
CDR3: CASSSGGAPWKEQYF
V: TRBV12-3/TRBV12-4
J: TRBJ2-7
size: many
D: .

DNA: TGTGCCAGCAGTATCGGGACAGGGGGCACAGATACGCAGTATTTT
CDR3: CASSIGTGGTDTQYF
V: TRBV28
J: TRBJ2-3
size: .
D: TRBD1

DNA: TGTGCCAGCAGTTTAACAGGGGTAGCGCGAGAGACCCAGTACTTC
CDR3: CASSLTGVARETQYF
V: TRBV28
J: TRBJ2-5
size: .
D: TRBD1

DNA: TGTGCCAGTAGTATACAGACTAGCGTTGGAGAGACCCAGTACTTC
CDR3: CASSIQTSVGETQYF
V: TRBV19
J: TRBJ2-5
size: .
D: TRBD2

DNA: TGTGCCAGCAGTTTCCGGGACGGTCCAGATACGCAGTATTTT
CDR3: CASSFRDGPDTQYF
V: TRBV12-3/TRBV12-4
J: TRBJ2-3
size: .
D: .

DNA: TGTGCCAGCAGTTTATGGAGGGAGGGGGCCAACGTCCTGACTTTC
CDR3: CASSLWREGANVLTF
V: TRBV12-3/TRBV12-4
J: TRBJ2-6
size: .
D: .

DNA: TGCAGCGCCTCAAAAACGACATCCCAGTACTTC
CDR3: CSASKTTSQYF
V: TRBV29-1
J: TRBJ2-5
size: .
D: .

DNA: TGTGCCAGCAGCGTCACTAGAGGGAACTTAAACACCGGGGAGCTGTTTTTT
CDR3: CASSVTRGNLNTGELFF
V: TRBV13
J: TRBJ2-2
size: many
D: .

DNA: TGTGCCAGCGGGACTAGCGGACCCTACGAGCAGTACTTC
CDR3: CASGTSGPYEQYF
V: TRBV6-1
J: TRBJ2-7
size: few
D: TRBD2

DNA: TGTGCCAGCAGTGAATCCTTGTTGAAGCCCCAGCATTTT
CDR3: CASSESLLKPQHF
V: TRBV6-1
J: TRBJ1-5
size: many
D: .

DNA: TGCAGCGCTAGGGCTAACTACGAGCAGTACTTC
CDR3: CSARANYEQYF
V: TRBV20-1
J: TRBJ2-7
size: many
D: .

DNA: TGTGCCAGCAGTGAAGCGGTATGGGAAAATGAGCAGTTCTTC
CDR3: CASSEAVWENEQFF
V: TRBV6-1
J: TRBJ2-1
size: few
D: .

DNA: TGTGCCAGCAGCTTCTGGACAAAAGTGACACTGTTTTTT
CDR3: CASSFWTKVTLFF
V: TRBV5-6
J: TRBJ1-4
size: .
D: .

DNA: TGTGCCAGCAGTTTCGCCGGGACACGGGAGACCCAGTACTTC
CDR3: CASSFAGTRETQYF
V: TRBV6-1
J: TRBJ2-5
size: few
D: .

DNA: TGTGCCAGCAGTGGGGGACAGGGGGCTAGCTTAGGTTTACAAGAGACCCAGTACTTC
CDR3: CASSGGQGASLGLQETQYF
V: TRBV2
J: TRBJ2-5
size: many
D: TRBD1

DNA: TGCGCCAGCAGCTTGGCCGGCAGTGGATCCTACGAGCAGTACTTC
CDR3: CASSLAGSGSYEQYF
V: TRBV5-1
J: TRBJ2-7
size: many
D: .

DNA: TGCAGTGCTAGCCGCACCTTTACTAGCGGCACATACAATGAGCAGTTCTTC
CDR3: CSASRTFTSGTYNEQFF
V: TRBV20-1
J: TRBJ2-1
size: many
D: TRBD2

DNA: TGTGCCAGCAGCCAGGAGGTGAGCCCTCAAGAGACCCAGTACTTC
CDR3: CASSQEVSPQETQYF
V: TRBV7-9
J: TRBJ2-5
size: few
D: .

DNA: TGTGCCAGCAGTTTATGGGCTAGCGGGGGGTACAATGAGCAGTTCTTC
CDR3: CASSLWASGGYNEQFF
V: TRBV12-3/TRBV12-4
J: TRBJ2-1
size: .
D: TRBD2

DNA: TGTGCCAGTTCCTATAGGGGGTTAAACACCGGGGAGCTGTTTTTT
CDR3: CASSYRGLNTGELFF
V: TRBV2
J: TRBJ2-2
size: .
D: .